This T cell receptor beta chain stems from a study of response to subunit inactivated influenza vaccine. Germline V gene lookup returns CDR1 SGHTA and CDR2 FQGNSA. Trimming pared 5 bases from V and 6 bases from J, leaving 13 bases between. This CDR3 has 13 amino acids. Each CDR3 protein is one row after TCRdb ran MiXCR on the RT-PCR reads. The sample holds approximately 250,000 distinct CDR3 sequences, over 9% seen once. This clonotype was counted at least ten times. The sequence came from a man aged 50 or older who received an inactivated influenza vaccine. Sample: non-naive T cells sorted from PBMCs, taken about 14 days before vaccination. The chain uses TRBV7-2 and TRBJ1-2, with D tentatively TRBD1 (5 bases). CDR3: CASSRDRRDGYTF. The CDR3 region has the DNA TGTGCCAGCAGCCGGGACCGGAGGGATGGCTACACCTTC.